This T cell receptor beta chain stems from a study of CD8+ T cells in alopecia areata (dated by TCRdb to 2017 to 2018). With regard to the full study: The study used high-throughput TCRbeta sequencing to examine T cell clonal expansion in alopecia areata, in both the C3H/HeJ mouse model and human patients. On the human side, TCRbeta sequencing was run on scalp tissue and on sorted CD4+ and CD8+ peripheral blood T cells from healthy controls and from alopecia areata patients with either patchy or totalis/universalis disease. Clonality in the scalp was compared among normal scalp (n=4), patchy alopecia areata scalp (n=8), and alopecia totalis/universalis scalp (n=8). RNA came from the PAXgene miRNA kit for fixed scalp, the miRNeasy kit for PBMCs, and the RNeasy kit for mouse skin. TCRbeta CDR3 regions were amplified by immunoSEQ multiplex PCR using 35 Vbeta forward and 13 Jbeta reverse primers.

Peripheral blood and lesional scalp punch biopsies were obtained from patients with alopecia areata. After PBMCs were isolated by density centrifugation and stained for CD3, CD4 and CD8, a FACSAria was used to sort CD4+ and CD8+ T cells. Alopecia areata patients who were not treated were recruited through a multicenter biomarker study. In a handful of patients from the biomarker study, the blood CD8+ T cells went through an additional sort into NKG2D-low and NKG2D-high fractions. Comments on this clone: Its recognized antigen is unknown. Nothing much larger sits one base from this clone, and base qualities are not available.

The method behind the library was the immunoSEQ multiplex PCR assay. RNA was extracted from all samples and reverse transcribed into cDNA, which served as template for TCR sequencing. First-strand cDNA was synthesized using SuperScript III with a 2:1 mix of oligo-dT and random hexamers. A synthetic immune receptor repertoire was used to assess amplification bias, and residual bias was removed computationally. The authors' analysis ran thus. Raw reads were preprocessed to remove errors, and CDR3 was defined according to IMGT conventions as the region from the conserved cysteine to phenylalanine. Clonality was computed by normalizing Shannon entropy by log2 of the number of productive unique TCRs and subtracting the result from 1. Scalp TCRbeta sequences were cross-referenced with sorted blood CD4 and CD8 repertoires so that the CD4 or CD8 identity of scalp clones could be inferred. Drawn from immuneACCESS, this table holds only the in-frame rearrangements with V and J called that TCRdb kept. Clones are partly lost; checked studies trace under half to an unresolved V gene and leave the rest unexplained. V and J calls and clone size are given by that table; D and trimming were obtained from the DNA. Within this sample are some 31,000 clones, with about 83% of them counted one time only. Roughly a fifth of the sample lies in the top ten.

Trimming takes 1 base from V and 0 bases from J, and the germline ends sit 13 bases apart. CDR3 length: 17 amino acids, cysteine to phenylalanine. Solely the CDR3 DNA is kept, with 51 bases framed from the first base. Based on the germline V gene, the CDR1 and CDR2 sequences are LGHNA and YSLEER. General conclusions and limits of the study: Compared with mice, TCR sequences shared between patients were less clear, possibly partly because of HLA diversity across the patient population. Unlike mouse skin, where gammadelta T cells dominate, normal human skin contains resident alphabeta T cells that get sequenced too, which complicates analysis of the scalp TCR repertoire. Compared with normal scalp, lesional scalp had higher clonality and more expanded CD8+ clones, particularly in alopecia totalis/universalis, a pattern that suggests antigenic drive.

Recombination connected TRBV4-3 to TRBJ2-1; D gene: possibly TRBD2, on 5 matching bases. What was sequenced was NKG2D-low CD8+ T cells sorted from blood. The label giving this sample's cell subset or site can be read as: sorted CD8+ NKG2D-low blood T cells. The receptor was derived from a human donor with alopecia areata. The CDR3 here reads CASSQVAAGSSYNEQFF. Read as DNA, the sequence is TGCGCCAGCAGCCAAGTTGCGGCGGGTAGCTCCTACAATGAGCAGTTCTTC.